This entry concerns a single T cell receptor (beta chain). The specificity of this receptor is unknown. Base qualities are not provided; no much larger clone lies one nucleotide away. CDR1 and CDR2 are read off the germline V gene as SGHTA and FQGTGA. The CDR3, cysteine through phenylalanine, is 15 amino acids long. This entry keeps only the CDR3 DNA: 45 bases, framed from base 1. V is trimmed back by 2 bases and J by 3 bases, and the junction contains 7 bases that no gene match accounts for. Library preparation was by the immunoSEQ multiplex PCR assay. Imported from immuneACCESS, the table was reduced by TCRdb to in-frame sequences with V and J called. These copies leave out some clones; in studies compared against another copy, an unresolved V gene accounts for under half, and the cause of the remainder is not known. For this sample there are approximately 83,000 clones; around 93% appear just once. The ten biggest clones cover about 3.9% of the sample.

These data belong to a study of T cell changes during pregnancy in multiple sclerosis (dated by TCRdb to the late 2010s). With regard to the full study: The study looked at changes in the T cell repertoire across pregnancy in women with multiple sclerosis.

This clonotype was sampled from a female donor with multiple sclerosis, enrolled in a pregnancy study. The sample in question was peripheral blood, obtained in the first trimester of pregnancy. The chain was built from TRBV7-3 and TRBJ2-7; a stretch of 7 junction bases matches TRBD1. The CDR3 is CASSLARGPFYEQYF. The nucleotides read TGTGCCAGCAGCTTAGCTAGGGGGCCCTTCTACGAGCAGTACTTC.